The entry below gives a single TCR beta chain sequence along with its context. This entry is derived from a study of radiation and T cells in renal cell carcinoma. The table came from immunoSEQ multiplex PCR; TCRdb's copy has only in-frame clones and leaves some out. The sample consists of 95,000 to 150,000 clones, around 85% of them appearing once. Time point meaning: blood 2 weeks post-SBRT. Treatment here: 15 Gy SBRT to primary tumor, nephrectomy 4 weeks later. Serial blood draws occurred at baseline and 2 and 4 weeks post-SBRT. The V end lost 0 bases, the J end lost 4 bases, and 3 bases lay between the germline ends. CDR3 length equals 13 residues. Germline-derived CDR1 and CDR2 are SEHNR and FQNEAQ (reference sequence).

V usage is TRBV7-9 and J usage is TRBJ2-2; D is ambiguous. The source of this sequence is a man aged 50-60 years with renal cell carcinoma. The sample here was blood, taken from a patient whose treatment included radiotherapy and nephrectomy. The chain's CDR3 is CASSLAATGELFF. In nucleotides, the CDR3 is TGTGCCAGCAGCTTAGCAGCCACCGGGGAGCTGTTTTTT.